These 26 T cell receptor beta chains came from one sample sequenced in a study of blood T cell repertoires in COVID-19. The assay was immunoSEQ multiplex PCR, and TCRdb's table has in-frame clones only and misses some. The table includes some 250,000 clones, roughly nine tenths detected once. Sequencing was performed on peripheral blood. All receptors come from a woman aged 30 to 39 with COVID-19, enrolled during active disease.

The chain has TRBV19 and TRBJ1-5; the match to TRBD1 covers 7 bases. CDR3 length equals 15 residues. The germline gives CDR1 LNHDA, CDR2 SQIVND (reference sequence). V lost 8 bases, J lost 0 bases, and 7 bases stayed unmatched. CDR3 coding DNA: TGTGCCAGTGTAACCTCAGGGGGTAGCAATCAGCCCCAGCATTTT. Amino acids: CASVTSGGSNQPQHF. Variable domain in full (rest from reference TRBV19 and TRBJ1-5): DGGITQSPKYLFRKEGQNVTLSCEQNLNHDAMYWYRQDPGQGLRLIYYSQIVNDFQKGDIAEGYSVSREKKESFPLTVTSAQKNPTAFYLCASVTSGGSNQPQHFGDGTRLSIL.

The chain employs TRBV5-1 and TRBJ2-7; maybe TRBD1 (5 bases). From germline, CDR1 is SGHRS and CDR2 YFSETQ. V dropped 0 bases and J dropped 2 bases, with 9 bases sitting between them. The length of the CDR3 is 14 residues. The CDR3 sequence is CASSLAPRAYEQYF. DNA for the CDR3: TGCGCCAGCAGCTTGGCCCCCAGGGCCTACGAGCAGTACTTC. The variable domain in full, with the rest retrieved from reference TRBV5-1 and TRBJ2-7, is KAGVTQTPRYLIKTRGQQVTLSCSPISGHRSVSWYQQTPGQGLQFLFEYFSETQRNKGNFPGRFSGRQFSNSRSEMNVSTLELGDSALYLCASSLAPRAYEQYFGPGTRLTVT.

The chain joins TRBV5-5 to TRBJ1-1, with TRBD1 as a possible D gene (6 bases). Trimming removed 7 bases from V and 0 bases from J, with 19 bases in between. The CDR3 is 16 residues long. The germline V gene has CDR1 SGHKS and CDR2 YYEKEE (reference sequence). CDR3 amino acids: CASLSGHLSMNTEAFF. In DNA form, the CDR3 reads TGTGCCAGCCTATCGGGACACCTTTCCATGAACACTGAAGCTTTCTTT.

The chain uses TRBV19 and TRBJ2-7; D perhaps matches TRBD2 (5 bases). Trimming took 6 bases from V and 3 from J, leaving 18 bases between them. This CDR3 has 15 residues. CDR1 and CDR2 (germline): LNHDA, SQIVND (reference sequence). CDR3 in DNA: TGTGCCAGTAGCCCCTCGGCAGGACTCAGCTACGAGCAGTACTTC. Translation gives CASSPSAGLSYEQYF. The full variable domain, with the rest looked up from reference TRBV19 and TRBJ2-7, is DGGITQSPKYLFRKEGQNVTLSCEQNLNHDAMYWYRQDPGQGLRLIYYSQIVNDFQKGDIAEGYSVSREKKESFPLTVTSAQKNPTAFYLCASSPSAGLSYEQYFGPGTRLTVT.

This clone was seen only once. V gene TRBV28 combines with J gene TRBJ2-3; 7 bases are a match to TRBD1. After removal of 0 bases from V and 4 bases from J, the junction contained 7 bases not matched to a gene. The V gene's germline CDR1 is MDHEN and CDR2 SYDVKM. This CDR3 is 16 amino acids long. The CDR3 sequence is CASSLWAGTEADTQYF. The CDR3 DNA reads as TGTGCCAGCAGTTTATGGGCCGGGACAGAGGCAGATACGCAGTATTTT.

V usage is TRBV12-3 or TRBV12-4 and J usage is TRBJ1-5; D not certain. The CDR3 runs 13 residues. The V and J ends lost 6 bases and 2 bases respectively, with 8 bases between them. CDR3 sequence: CASSNFRNQPQHF. In DNA, the CDR3 is TGTGCCAGCAGCAACTTTCGCAATCAGCCCCAGCATTTT.

This chain connects TRBV5-5 to TRBJ1-2; the D gene is possibly TRBD1 (6 bases). This CDR3 is 14 amino acids long. Germline V gene sequence: CDR1 SGHKS, CDR2 YYEKEE (reference sequence). V was trimmed by 0 bases and J by 0 bases, leaving 6 bases between them. The CDR3 here is CASSLDRANYGYTF. CDR3 nucleotides: TGTGCCAGCAGCTTGGACAGGGCTAACTATGGCTACACCTTC. Complete variable domain (other parts from reference TRBV5-5 and TRBJ1-2): DAGVTQSPTHLIKTRGQQVTLRCSPISGHKSVSWYQQVLGQGPQFIFQYYEKEERGRGNFPDRFSARQFPNYSSELNVNALLLGDSALYLCASSLDRANYGYTFGSGTRLTVV.

The rearrangement links TRBV5-8 to TRBJ2-5; TRBD1 agrees at 7 bases. The CDR3 is 15 residues long. The germline gives CDR1 SGHTS, CDR2 YDEGEE. V lost 1 base and J lost 5; bases outside the gene matches: 8. The CDR3 loop reads CASSLRGPEDETQYF. CDR3 bases: TGTGCCAGCAGCTTGAGGGGGCCGGAGGATGAGACCCAGTACTTC. Full variable domain (remainder filled in from reference TRBV5-8 and TRBJ2-5): EAGVTQSPTHLIKTRGQQATLRCSPISGHTSVYWYQQALGLGLQFLLWYDEGEERNRGNFPPRFSGRQFPNYSSELNVNALELEDSALYLCASSLRGPEDETQYFGPGTRLLVL.

This chain links TRBV7-7 with TRBJ1-5; possible D gene TRBD1, 5 bases. The V end lost 0 bases, the J end lost 6 bases, and 6 bases lay between the germline ends. In germline, CDR1 is SSHAT, CDR2 FNYEAQ (reference sequence). The CDR3 is made up of 13 amino acids. The CDR3 nucleotides are TGTGCCAGCAGCTTAGCCCAGGGTCAGCCCCAGCATTTT. Encoded protein: CASSLAQGQPQHF. The complete variable domain, with remaining parts taken from reference TRBV7-7 and TRBJ1-5, reads GAGVSQSPRYKVTKRGQDVTLRCDPISSHATLYWYQQALGQGPEFLTYFNYEAQPDKSGLPSDRFSAERPEGSISTLTIQRTEQRDSAMYRCASSLAQGQPQHFGDGTRLSIL.

This chain links TRBV30 with TRBJ1-4; TRBD1 matches 8 bases. The CDR3 sequence is 14 residues long. V was clipped by 5 bases and J by 7 bases; unmatched bases: 9. Germline V gives CDR1 GTSNPN, CDR2 SVGIG (reference sequence). The CDR3 here is CAWGSTGGSEKLFF. In DNA form, the CDR3 reads TGTGCCTGGGGATCAACAGGGGGGAGTGAAAAACTGTTTTTT. Combining the CDR3 with reference TRBV30 and TRBJ1-4 gives the whole variable domain SQTIHQWPATLVQPVGSPLSLECTVEGTSNPNLYWYRQAAGRGLQLLFYSVGIGQISSEVPQNLSASRPQDRQFILSSKKLLLSDSGFYLCAWGSTGGSEKLFFGSGTQLSVL.

The chain combines TRBV27 with TRBJ1-2; 10 bases line up with TRBD1. Germline V gives CDR1 MNHEY, CDR2 SMNVEV (reference sequence). Losses at the gene ends were 5 bases for V and 7 bases for J; bases not matched to a gene: 10. This CDR3 contains 15 residues. Here the CDR3 reads CASSPRQGALVGYTF. The CDR3 DNA is TGTGCCAGCAGTCCAAGACAGGGGGCGCTTGTTGGCTACACCTTC.

The chain employs TRBV11-3 and TRBJ2-1; maybe TRBD2 (6 bases). The CDR3 totals 19 residues. V was shortened by 0 bases and J by 8 bases, with 26 bases between the two germline ends. CDR1 is SGHNT and CDR2 is YENEEA in the germline V gene. The CDR3 DNA sequence: TGTGCCAGCAGCTTAGATCCCAGTGGGGGGTCATTCTCCTGGGATGAGCAGTTCTTC. It is translated as CASSLDPSGGSFSWDEQFF.

This sequence joins TRBV7-9 and TRBJ2-3, with TRBD1 as a possible D gene (6 bases). Germline V gives CDR1 SEHNR, CDR2 FQNEAQ (reference sequence). Trimming removed 8 bases from V and 0 bases from J, with 15 bases in between. The CDR3 is 15 amino acids. Here the CDR3 DNA reads TGTGCCAGCGCCACGATCAGGGGCAGCACAGATACGCAGTATTTT. It translates to CASATIRGSTDTQYF.

The table lists this clone with a count of one. The genes are TRBV7-9 and TRBJ2-3; D perhaps matches TRBD1 (5 bases). The CDR3 has 12 amino acids. Germline-derived CDR1 and CDR2 are SEHNR and FQNEAQ (reference sequence). V lost 4 bases to trimming and J lost 8 bases, with 10 bases between them. DNA of the CDR3: TGTGCCAGCAGCTATCTAGGGGTTACGCAGTATTTT. Translation gives CASSYLGVTQYF. Combining the CDR3 with reference TRBV7-9 and TRBJ2-3 gives the whole variable domain DTGVSQNPRHKITKRGQNVTFRCDPISEHNRLYWYRQTLGQGPEFLTYFQNEAQLEKSRLLSDRFSAERPKGSFSTLEIQRTEQGDSAMYLCASSYLGVTQYFGPGTRLTVL.

The V call is TRBV19, the J call TRBJ1-6; D uncertain. Germline assignment: CDR1 LNHDA and CDR2 SQIVND (reference sequence). The V gene lost 10 bases and the J gene lost 7 bases, with 20 bases spanning the gap. The CDR3 is 15 amino acids. The CDR3 region has the DNA TGTGCCACAACTACCACGGGATCGTGGAATTCACCCCTCCACTTT. It is translated as CATTTTGSWNSPLHF.

This chain connects TRBV11-2 to TRBJ2-1; weak D call: TRBD1 (7 bases). Trimming took off 8 bases at V and 9 bases at J, with 26 bases between the two ends. Germline loops: CDR1 SGHAT, CDR2 FQNNGV. This CDR3 comprises 16 residues. CDR3 sequence: CASGDGVGRQGGEQFF. The CDR3 DNA follows: TGTGCCAGCGGAGACGGGGTAGGAAGGCAGGGGGGTGAGCAGTTCTTC.

The CDR3 sequence is CASWDRGAGYGYTF. The CDR3 bases are TGTGCCAGTTGGGACAGGGGCGCAGGCTATGGCTACACCTTC. This chain links TRBV19 with TRBJ1-2; 10 bases align to TRBD1. Germline-derived CDR1 and CDR2 are LNHDA and SQIVND (reference sequence). Losses at the gene ends were 8 bases for V and 4 bases for J; bases not matched to a gene: 7. CDR3 size: 14 residues.

The rearrangement uses TRBV10-1 and TRBJ2-2, with 7 positions matching TRBD1. The CDR3 contains 15 residues. Trimming took 6 bases from V and 1 from J; bases not matched to a gene: 5. Germline V gene sequence: CDR1 WNHNN, CDR2 SYGVQD (reference sequence). The DNA for the CDR3 is TGCGCCAGCAGCAAACAGGGGTGGAACACCGGGGAGCTGTTTTTT. Translating gives CASSKQGWNTGELFF.

This chain links TRBV5-4 with TRBJ2-7; TRBD1 matches at 7 bases. CDR3 length: 14 residues. J lost 2 bases, V lost 3 bases, and 5 bases had no gene match. Germline values: CDR1 SGHNT, CDR2 YYREEE (reference sequence). The CDR3 region is CASSYGTAPYEQYF. CDR3 bases: TGTGCCAGCAGCTATGGGACAGCCCCCTACGAGCAGTACTTC.

The V and J genes are TRBV9 and TRBJ2-1; 12 bases align to TRBD2. With V trimmed by 4 bases and J by 4 bases, 3 bases remained unmatched. Germline V gives CDR1 SGDLS, CDR2 YYNGEE. This CDR3 comprises 15 residues. The CDR3 is CASSHGTSGYNEQFF. Written as DNA, the CDR3 is TGTGCCAGCAGCCACGGGACTAGCGGGTACAATGAGCAGTTCTTC.

The DNA for the CDR3 is TGTGCCACCAGCAGGGATCGCGGGGTTCGGATCTATGGCTACACCTTC. Its protein product is CATSRDRGVRIYGYTF. V usage is TRBV15 and J usage is TRBJ1-2; no clear D gene. Germline V gives CDR1 LNHNV, CDR2 YYDKDF (reference sequence). CDR3 length equals 16 residues. V dropped 3 bases and J dropped 4 bases, with 18 bases sitting between them.

This clone has just one count. V gene TRBV3-1 (or the pseudogene TRBV3-2) combines with J gene TRBJ2-1; the D is unclear. Germline assignment: CDR1 LGHDT and CDR2 YNNKEL (reference sequence). The CDR3 totals 13 residues. Deletions cut 1 base from V and 10 bases from J, with 11 bases between. The CDR3 bases are TGTGCCAGCAGCCAAGGTTTGGCGGTCGAGCAGTTCTTC. Translating it yields CASSQGLAVEQFF.

J is TRBJ1-1 and V is TRBV6-5, with TRBD1 as a possible D gene (6 bases). CDR1 is MNHEY, CDR2 SVGAGI, per germline. Trimming removed 5 bases from V and 2 bases from J, with 9 bases in between. CDR3 length: 13 amino acids. The CDR3 nucleotides are TGTGCCAGCAGTCCAGGGGACAACACTGAAGCTTTCTTT. It translates to CASSPGDNTEAFF.

The J gene is TRBJ1-2, the V gene TRBV30; 7 bases are shared with TRBD1. The germline CDR1 and CDR2 sequences are GTSNPN and SVGIG (reference sequence). The CDR3 loop spans 15 amino acids. The V gene end was trimmed by 3 bases and the J gene end by 0 bases; junction bases not matched to a gene: 7. The CDR3 sequence is CAWRSRGRANYGYTF. The DNA of the CDR3 is TGTGCCTGGAGATCCAGGGGGAGAGCTAACTATGGCTACACCTTC.

This chain joins TRBV12-3 or TRBV12-4 and TRBJ2-3; 7 nucleotides align to TRBD1. The CDR3 is 13 amino acids. The V gene end was trimmed by 6 bases and the J gene end by 8 bases; junction bases not matched to a gene: 8. In DNA, the CDR3 is TGTGCCAGCAGCTCCAAACAGGGGAGTACGCAGTATTTT. This sequence encodes CASSSKQGSTQYF.

The chain joins TRBV11-2 to TRBJ1-6; tentative D call: TRBD1 (6 bases). Trimming took off 5 bases at V and 9 bases at J, with 20 bases between the two ends. The CDR3 spans 16 residues. Germline CDR1 SGHAT, CDR2 FQNNGV. DNA for the CDR3: TGTGCCAGCAGCCCGAGGGACACTTCGGTGGGTTCACCCCTCCACTTT. This encodes CASSPRDTSVGSPLHF.